This T cell receptor beta chain was found in a study of T cell responses to AZD1222 COVID-19 vaccine. As for the study in general: The study pooled second doses at about 4 or about 12 weeks. General study points: White British ancestry dominated among donors, who included more females, and clonal diversity was possibly underestimated.

Points on this clone: The target antigen is unknown.

Assay: immunoSEQ multiplex PCR; the TCRdb copy retains only in-frame clones and omits some. This sample has over 100,000 clones, with 85% to 90% found just once. Germline CDR1 and CDR2: GTSNPN and SVGIG (reference sequence). The length of the CDR3 is 16 residues. The V and J ends lost 2 bases and 4 bases respectively, with 18 bases between them. The sequence was collected from an adult in good health. The source was peripheral blood, collected on day 0 of AZD1222 vaccination. This chain connects TRBV30 to TRBJ2-1; D gene unclear. Here the CDR3 DNA reads TGTGCCTGGAGTACGTCTAGGCGTCTCCGATACAATGAGCAGTTCTTC. Protein sequence: CAWSTSRRLRYNEQFF.